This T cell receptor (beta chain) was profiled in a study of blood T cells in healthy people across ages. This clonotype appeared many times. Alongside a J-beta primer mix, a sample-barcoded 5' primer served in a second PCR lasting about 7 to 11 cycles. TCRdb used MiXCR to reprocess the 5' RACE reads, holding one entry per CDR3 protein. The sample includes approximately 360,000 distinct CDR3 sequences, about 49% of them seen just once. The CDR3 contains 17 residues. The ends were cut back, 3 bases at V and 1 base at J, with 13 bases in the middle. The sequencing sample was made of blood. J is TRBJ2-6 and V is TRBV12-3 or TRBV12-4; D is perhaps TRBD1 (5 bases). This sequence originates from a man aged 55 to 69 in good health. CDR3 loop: CASSLTVTDSGANVLTF. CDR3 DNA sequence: TGTGCCAGCAGTTTGACAGTAACCGATTCTGGGGCCAACGTCCTGACTTTC.